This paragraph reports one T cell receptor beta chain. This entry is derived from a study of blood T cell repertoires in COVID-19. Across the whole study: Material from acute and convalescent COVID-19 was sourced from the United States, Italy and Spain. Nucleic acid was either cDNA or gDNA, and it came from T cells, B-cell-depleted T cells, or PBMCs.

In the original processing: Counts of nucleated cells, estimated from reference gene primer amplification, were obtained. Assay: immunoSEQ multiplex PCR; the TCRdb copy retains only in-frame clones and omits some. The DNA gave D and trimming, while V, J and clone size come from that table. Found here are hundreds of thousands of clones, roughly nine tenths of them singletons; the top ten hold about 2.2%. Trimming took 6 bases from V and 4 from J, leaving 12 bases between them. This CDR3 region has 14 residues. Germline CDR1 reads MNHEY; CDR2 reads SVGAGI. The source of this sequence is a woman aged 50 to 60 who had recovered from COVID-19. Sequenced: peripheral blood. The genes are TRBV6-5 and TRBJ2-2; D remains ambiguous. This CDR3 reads CASRSRLLTGELFF. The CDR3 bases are TGTGCCAGCAGGAGTAGACTGCTCACCGGGGAGCTGTTTTTT.